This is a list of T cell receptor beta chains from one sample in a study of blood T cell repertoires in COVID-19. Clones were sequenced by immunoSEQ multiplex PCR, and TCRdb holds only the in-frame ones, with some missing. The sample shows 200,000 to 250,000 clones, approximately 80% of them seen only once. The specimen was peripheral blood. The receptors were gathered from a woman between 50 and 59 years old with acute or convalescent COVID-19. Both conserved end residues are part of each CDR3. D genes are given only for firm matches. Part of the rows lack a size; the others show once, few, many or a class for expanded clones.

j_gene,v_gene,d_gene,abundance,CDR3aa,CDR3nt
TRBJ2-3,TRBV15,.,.,CATSRSSGTLVTDTQYF,TGTGCCACCAGCAGATCATCCGGGACACTAGTTACAGATACGCAGTATTTT
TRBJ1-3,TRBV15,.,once,CATSREDSSGNTIYF,TGTGCCACCAGCAGAGAGGACAGTTCTGGAAACACCATATATTTT
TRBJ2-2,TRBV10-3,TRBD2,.,CAISDRKSGGNTGELFF,TGTGCCATCAGTGATCGGAAGAGCGGGGGAAACACCGGGGAGCTGTTTTTT
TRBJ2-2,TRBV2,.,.,CASNAGPLPGELFF,TGTGCCAGCAATGCAGGCCCACTCCCCGGGGAGCTGTTTTTT
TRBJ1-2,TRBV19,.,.,CASSVNTGVNNYGYTF,TGTGCCAGTAGTGTGAACACGGGTGTGAATAACTATGGCTACACCTTC
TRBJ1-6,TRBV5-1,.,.,CASSLITRDMANSPLHF,TGCGCCAGCAGCTTAATCACTAGGGACATGGCTAATTCACCCCTCCACTTT
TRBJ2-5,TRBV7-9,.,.,CASSLPRRPQYF,TGTGCCAGCAGCTTGCCTAGAAGGCCTCAGTACTTC
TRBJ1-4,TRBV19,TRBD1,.,CASSIGGQANEKLFF,TGTGCCAGTAGTATTGGAGGACAGGCTAATGAAAAACTGTTTTTT
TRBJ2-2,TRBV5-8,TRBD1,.,CASSLAPTGGSGELFF,TGTGCCAGCAGCTTGGCCCCAACAGGGGGCAGCGGGGAGCTGTTTTTT
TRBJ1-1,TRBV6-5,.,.,CASSYRQAFTEAFF,TGTGCCAGCAGCTACCGACAGGCATTCACTGAAGCTTTCTTT
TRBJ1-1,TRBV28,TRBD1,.,CASLTGGIGNTEAFF,TGTGCCAGCTTAACAGGGGGGATTGGGAACACTGAAGCTTTCTTT
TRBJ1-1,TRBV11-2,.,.,CASRSNRSPNTEAFF,TGTGCCAGCAGGTCAAACAGGTCCCCAAACACTGAAGCTTTCTTT
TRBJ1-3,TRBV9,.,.,CASSVATGGGNSGNTIYF,TGTGCCAGCAGCGTAGCTACGGGCGGAGGGAACTCTGGAAACACCATATATTTT
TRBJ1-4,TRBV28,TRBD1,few,CAGQGGSNEKLFF,TGTGCCGGACAGGGGGGGTCTAATGAAAAACTGTTTTTT
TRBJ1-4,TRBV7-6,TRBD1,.,CASSLKTPGQRGEKLFF,TGTGCCAGCAGCTTAAAGACGCCGGGACAGCGAGGGGAAAAACTGTTTTTT
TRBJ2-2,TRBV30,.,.,CAWSVGLANTGELFF,TGTGCCTGGAGTGTTGGTTTAGCGAACACCGGGGAGCTGTTTTTT
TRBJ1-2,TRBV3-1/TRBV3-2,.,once,CASSQGGNYGYTF,TGTGCCAGCAGCCAGGGGGGGAACTATGGCTACACCTTC
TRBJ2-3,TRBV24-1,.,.,CATSDLARADTQYF,TGTGCCACCAGTGATTTGGCCCGAGCAGATACGCAGTATTTT
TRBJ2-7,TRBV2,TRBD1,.,CASSADRDFYEQYF,TGTGCCAGCAGCGCGGACAGGGACTTCTACGAGCAGTACTTC
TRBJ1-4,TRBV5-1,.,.,CASSLERGSNEKLFF,TGCGCCAGCAGCCTCGAACGGGGATCCAATGAAAAACTGTTTTTT
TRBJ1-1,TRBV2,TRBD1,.,CASHKTTGGNTEAFF,TGTGCCAGCCATAAGACGACAGGGGGGAACACTGAAGCTTTCTTT
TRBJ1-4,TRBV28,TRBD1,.,CASSSGTGKEKLFF,TGTGCCAGCAGTTCCGGGACAGGGAAGGAAAAACTGTTTTTT
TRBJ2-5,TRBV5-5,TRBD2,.,CASRLAGGLYETQYF,TGTGCCAGCCGACTAGCGGGGGGGCTGTATGAGACCCAGTACTTC
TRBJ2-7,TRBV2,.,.,CASRRLAASSYEQYF,TGTGCCAGCAGACGGTTGGCGGCTAGCTCCTACGAGCAGTACTTC
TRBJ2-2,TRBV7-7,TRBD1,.,CASSSNPGQGWDTGELFF,TGTGCTAGCAGCTCAAACCCGGGACAGGGGTGGGACACCGGGGAGCTGTTTTTT
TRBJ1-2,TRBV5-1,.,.,CASSLATQVNYGYTF,TGCGCCAGCAGCTTGGCCACACAGGTTAACTATGGCTACACCTTC
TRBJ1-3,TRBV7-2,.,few,CASSLSRNTIYF,TGTGCCAGCAGCTTAAGCCGAAACACCATATATTTT
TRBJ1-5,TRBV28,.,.,CASSLGRNQPQHF,TGTGCCAGCAGTTTAGGCAGGAATCAGCCCCAGCATTTT
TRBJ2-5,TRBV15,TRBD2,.,CATSSNPGGRETQYF,TGTGCCACCAGCAGCAATCCGGGGGGGAGGGAGACCCAGTACTTC
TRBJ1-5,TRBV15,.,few,CATSSPGQPQHF,TGTGCCACCAGCTCCCCCGGTCAGCCCCAGCATTTT
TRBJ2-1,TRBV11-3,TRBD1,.,CASSLEGTGFSEQFF,TGTGCCAGCAGCTTAGAAGGGACAGGGTTTAGTGAGCAGTTCTTC
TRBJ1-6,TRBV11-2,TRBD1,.,CASSLRQGNSPLHF,TGTGCCAGCAGCTTAAGACAGGGGAATTCACCCCTCCACTTT
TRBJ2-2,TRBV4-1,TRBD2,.,CASSQRTSGDTGELFF,TGCGCCAGCAGCCAACGGACTAGCGGGGACACCGGGGAGCTGTTTTTT
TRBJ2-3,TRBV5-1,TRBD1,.,CASSTWGRGSFTDTQYF,TGCGCCAGCAGCACCTGGGGCAGGGGGAGCTTCACAGATACGCAGTATTTT
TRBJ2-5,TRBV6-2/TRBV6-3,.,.,CASSRGSQETQYF,TGTGCCAGCAGCAGGGGATCCCAAGAGACCCAGTACTTC
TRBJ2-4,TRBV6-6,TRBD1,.,CASIGQGASKNIQYF,TGTGCCAGCATCGGGCAGGGGGCTTCCAAAAACATTCAGTACTTC
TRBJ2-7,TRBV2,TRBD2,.,CASSEGLLLYEQYF,TGTGCCAGCAGTGAGGGACTATTACTCTACGAGCAGTACTTC
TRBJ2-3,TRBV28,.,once,CATGGLSYTDTQYF,TGTGCCACAGGAGGACTCTCTTACACAGATACGCAGTATTTT
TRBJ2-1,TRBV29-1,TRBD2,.,CSVDLAGFSNEQFF,TGCAGCGTTGACCTAGCGGGATTTTCCAATGAGCAGTTCTTC
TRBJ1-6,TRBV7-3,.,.,CASSLWTNSPLHF,TGTGCCAGCAGCCTGTGGACAAATTCACCCCTCCACTTT
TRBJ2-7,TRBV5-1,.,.,CASSLNSYYEQYF,TGCGCCAGCAGCTTGAACTCCTACTACGAGCAGTACTTC
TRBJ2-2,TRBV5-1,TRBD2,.,CASSLLAVNTGELFF,TGCGCCAGCAGCTTGCTAGCGGTGAACACCGGGGAGCTGTTTTTT
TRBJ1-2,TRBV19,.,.,CASSIVGANYGYTF,TGTGCCAGTAGTATCGTCGGAGCTAACTATGGCTACACCTTC
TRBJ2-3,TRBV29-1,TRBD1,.,CSAPTGMGTDTQYF,TGCAGCGCTCCGACAGGGATGGGGACAGATACGCAGTATTTT
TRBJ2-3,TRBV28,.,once,CASSLLEGEPRDTQYF,TGTGCCAGCAGTTTATTAGAGGGGGAGCCTCGTGATACGCAGTATTTT